This is a list of T cell receptor beta chains from one sample in a study of control samples from healthy donors and cancer patients. Sequencing was performed with immunoSEQ multiplex PCR; in TCRdb, only in-frame clones are kept and a portion is missing. The sample lists under 200,000 clones, roughly 94% occurring once. The sample was blood. The receptor source for this set is a middle-aged woman in good health. Both conserved end residues are part of each CDR3.

j_gene | v_gene | CDR3aa
TRBJ2-7 | TRBV5-4 | CASSLGSGGTYEQYF
TRBJ1-6 | TRBV6-2/TRBV6-3 | CASRPGDLNNSPLHF
TRBJ1-6 | TRBV4-1 | CASSQGVSSSPLHF
TRBJ1-2 | TRBV6-5 | CASSFTGGTDGYTF
TRBJ2-1 | TRBV24-1 | CATSAGPGTGLQANYNEQFF
TRBJ2-5 | TRBV9 | CASSVARDSAQSTQYF
TRBJ1-6 | TRBV7-8 | CASSLVQDSPLHF
TRBJ2-5 | TRBV27 | CASSLAGGLMQETQYF
TRBJ1-3 | TRBV19 | CASSVEGNTIYF
TRBJ1-1 | TRBV12-5 | CASGLGGRTGTNTEAFF
TRBJ2-5 | TRBV3-1/TRBV3-2 | CASSQDRKRQETQYF
TRBJ1-1 | TRBV19 | CASSTTGGAEAFF